Described below is a single T cell receptor (beta chain) sequence and its context. Its antigen is as yet unknown. PCR was performed using 60 Vbeta and 13 Jbeta primers. The method was immunoSEQ multiplex PCR; TCRdb's version includes in-frame clones alone and lacks a portion of them. The sample shows under 150,000 clones, about four fifths of them seen only once. The data are from a study of cytomegalovirus exposure and HLA in healthy donors. General study points: Most sequenced TCRs were rare (though some public TCRs occurred in many donors). It was reported that the classifier diagnosed cytomegalovirus status with high specificity and sensitivity in both the original and validation cohorts.

Donors likely had unrecorded immune exposures despite being nominally healthy when sampled. Sequenced: PBMCs. The receptor was derived from a man between 18 and 29 years old in good health and CMV-seronegative.

CDR3 DNA sequence: TGTGCCAGTAGTCCCGGGGCCTACGAGCAGTACTTC. It translates to CASSPGAYEQYF. The chain uses TRBV19 and TRBJ2-7; a weak D match, TRBD2 (5 bases). Trimming took off 5 bases at V and 2 bases at J, with 7 bases between the two ends. CDR1 LNHDA and CDR2 SQIVND come from the germline V gene (reference sequence). CDR3 length equals 12 residues.